This T cell receptor (beta chain) is drawn from a study of shared T cell receptors in the human thymus. Germline V gene sequence: CDR1 SGHRS, CDR2 YFSETQ. This CDR3 region has 13 residues. The V gene lost 2 bases and the J gene lost 6 bases, with 11 bases spanning the gap. Generated by immunoSEQ multiplex PCR, the TCRdb table keeps only in-frame clones and is missing some. The data show over 450,000 clones, around 82% seen once. These data also featured in a second study, about human thymus T cells.

J is TRBJ1-2 and V is TRBV5-1, with no clear D. This sequence originates from a boy under two years old with a congenital heart defect. Sequences were obtained from thymocytes. The CDR3 protein is CASSLEGENGYTF. In nucleotides, the CDR3 is TGCGCCAGCAGCTTAGAGGGAGAGAATGGCTACACCTTC.